One and the same sample provided the 3 T cell receptor gamma chains below, sequenced in a study of gamma delta lymphoproliferative disorders and STAT genes. TCRdb applied CATT to the multiplex PCR reads for clone calling. Among several hundred gamma-chain clones listed, 27% were seen once. The receptor sequences were amplified from genomic DNA of peripheral blood mononuclear cells. Sequencing was performed on blood. The receptors were sampled from a human donor in good health.

Note on this clone: A far larger clone is one base from this, pointing to a likely read error. The same CDR3 also results from other DNA sequences found in this sample. V is TRGV10 and J is TRGJP1. Here the J gene was assigned by germline matching of the DNA, as TCRdb has none. TRGV10 is an open reading frame whose function is uncertain. This CDR3 has 12 residues. CDR3 sequence: CAAWDSGWFKIF. The CDR3 nucleotides are TGCGCTGCGTGGGATTCTGGTTGGTTCAAGATATTT.

In its sample, this clone was seen a few times. A far larger clone is a single base away, which makes a read error likely. In the same sample, other DNA sequences code for this CDR3. This chain joins TRGV8 and TRGJP1. No J gene was available from TCRdb, and it was assigned here by a germline match of the DNA. Per germline, CDR1 VENAVY and CDR2 YDSYNSRV. This CDR3 spans 14 amino acids. CDR3 sequence reads: CATWDCPTGWFKIF. Here the CDR3 DNA reads TGCGCCACCTGGGATTGCCCCACTGGTTGGTTCAAGATATTT.

V gene TRGV11 combines with J gene TRGJ1 or TRGJ2. TCRdb supplies no J gene; here it was assigned by aligning the nucleotide sequence to germline. TRGV11 is noted as an ORF with a role that remains uncertain. This CDR3 comprises 14 residues. V was pared by 0 bases and J by 8 bases, with 7 bases of the junction left unmatched. In DNA, the CDR3 is TGTGCCTGCTGGATTAGGCACGGTGTTGATAAGAAACTCTTT. Encoded protein: CACWIRHGVDKKLF.